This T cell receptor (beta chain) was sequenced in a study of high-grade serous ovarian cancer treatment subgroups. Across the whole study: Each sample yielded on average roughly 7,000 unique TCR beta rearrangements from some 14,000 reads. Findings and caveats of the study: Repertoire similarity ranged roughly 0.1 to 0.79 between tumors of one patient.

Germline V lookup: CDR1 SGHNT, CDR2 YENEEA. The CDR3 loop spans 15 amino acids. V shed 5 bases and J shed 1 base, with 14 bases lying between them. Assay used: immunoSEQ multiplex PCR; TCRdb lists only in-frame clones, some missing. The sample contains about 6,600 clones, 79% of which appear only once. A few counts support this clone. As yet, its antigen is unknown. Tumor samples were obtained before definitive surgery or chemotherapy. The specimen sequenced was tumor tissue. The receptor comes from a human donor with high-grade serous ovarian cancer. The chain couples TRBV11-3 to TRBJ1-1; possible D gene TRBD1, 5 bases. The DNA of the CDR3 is TGTGCCAGCAGCCCGGTGGGGGGGAAGAACACTGAAGCTTTCTTT. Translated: CASSPVGGKNTEAFF.